The following is a T cell receptor (beta chain) sequence with its context. V was cut by 2 bases and J by 15 bases, with 14 bases left in between. The germline V gene has CDR1 MNHEY and CDR2 SMNVEV (reference sequence). The CDR3 runs to 13 residues. Sequencing used immunoSEQ multiplex PCR; TCRdb keeps in-frame clones, though not all of them. Of about 310,000 clones listed, about 87% were seen once; the top ten hold over 1%. This sample was included in a study of blood T cell repertoires in COVID-19. Study overall: Acute-phase and convalescent COVID-19 samples originated in the United States, Italy and Spain.

The source of this sequence is a man in his 70s with acute or convalescent COVID-19. The chain carries TRBV27 and TRBJ1-6, with D tentatively TRBD1 (5 bases). Specimen: peripheral blood. The CDR3 DNA follows: TGTGCCAGCAGTTTAACGTGGGACTCCCACCTCCACTTT. It yields the protein CASSLTWDSHLHF.